The clone carrying this T cell receptor (beta chain) has just a few counts. Its specificity is unknown. The source of the sample is a study of blood T cells in healthy people across ages. Study-wide points: Getting older went along with TCR beta diversity per million T cells dropping roughly linearly.

A second PCR, run for about 6 to 11 cycles, used a sample-barcoded 5' primer plus a J-beta primer mix. TCRdb analysed the 5' RACE reads with MiXCR anew, one entry per CDR3 protein. In the table there are around 1.7 million distinct CDR3 sequences, over 25% of which are singletons. Trimming cost V 4 bases and J 2 bases; bases outside gene matches: 7. Germline lookup yields CDR1 MNHEY and CDR2 SVGEGT. The CDR3 runs 17 residues. The receptor comes from a woman aged 25-40 years in good health. Input material: blood. This chain joins TRBV6-2 or TRBV6-3 and TRBJ2-4; 11 nucleotides align to TRBD2. The CDR3, as DNA: TGTGCCAGCAGTTTGGCTTCTAGCGGGAGGACCAAAAACATTCAGTACTTC. This encodes CASSLASSGRTKNIQYF.